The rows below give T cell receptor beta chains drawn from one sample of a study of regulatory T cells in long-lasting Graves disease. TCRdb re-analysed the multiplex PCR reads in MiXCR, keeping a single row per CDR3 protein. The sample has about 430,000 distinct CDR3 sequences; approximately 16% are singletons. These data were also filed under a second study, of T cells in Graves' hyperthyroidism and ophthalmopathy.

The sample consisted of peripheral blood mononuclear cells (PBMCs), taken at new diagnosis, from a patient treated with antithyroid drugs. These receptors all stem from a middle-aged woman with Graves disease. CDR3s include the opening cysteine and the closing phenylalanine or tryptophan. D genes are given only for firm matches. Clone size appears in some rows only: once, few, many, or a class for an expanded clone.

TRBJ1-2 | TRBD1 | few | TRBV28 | CASSFLGQGYGYTF | TGTGCCAGCAGTTTCTTGGGACAGGGGTATGGCTACACCTTC
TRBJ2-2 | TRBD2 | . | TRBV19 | CASAAGDRLHTGELFF | TGTGCCAGCGCTGCGGGGGACCGACTACACACCGGGGAGCTGTTTTTT
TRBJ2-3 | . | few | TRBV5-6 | CASSFEGTDTQYF | TGTGCCAGCAGCTTTGAGGGAACAGATACGCAGTATTTT
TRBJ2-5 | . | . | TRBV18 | CASSPGYNQETQYF | TGTGCCAGCTCACCGGGTTATAATCAAGAGACCCAGTACTTC
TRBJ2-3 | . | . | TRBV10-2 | CASSRDQSGTQYF | TGCGCCAGCAGTAGGGACCAATCGGGTACGCAGTATTTT
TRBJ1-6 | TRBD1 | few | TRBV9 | CASSDRIQGAPYNSPLHF | TGTGCCAGCAGCGACCGGATACAGGGGGCCCCCTATAATTCACCCCTCCACTTT
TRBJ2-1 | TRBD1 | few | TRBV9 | CASSVGWTGGSNEQFF | TGTGCCAGCAGCGTAGGTTGGACAGGGGGAAGCAATGAGCAGTTCTTC
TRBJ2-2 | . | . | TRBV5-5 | CASSSEGGELFF | TGTGCCAGCAGCAGCGAGGGCGGGGAGCTGTTTTTT
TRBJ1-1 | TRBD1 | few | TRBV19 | CASSSNRVRGWNTEAFF | TGTGCCAGTAGTTCGAACAGGGTCAGGGGGTGGAACACTGAAGCTTTCTTT
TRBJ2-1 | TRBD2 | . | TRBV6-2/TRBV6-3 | CASSWGLSNSYNEQFF | TGTGCCAGCAGTTGGGGACTATCTAACTCCTACAATGAGCAGTTCTTC
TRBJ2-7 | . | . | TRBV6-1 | CASSDTGVYEQYF | TGTGCCAGCAGCGACACAGGAGTCTACGAGCAGTACTTC
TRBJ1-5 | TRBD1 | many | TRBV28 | CASRETGDSNQPQHF | TGTGCCAGCAGGGAGACAGGGGATAGCAATCAGCCCCAGCATTTT
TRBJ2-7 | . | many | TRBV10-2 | CASSVGQRVYEQYF | TGCGCCAGCAGTGTAGGACAGAGAGTCTACGAGCAGTACTTC
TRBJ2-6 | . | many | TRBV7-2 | CASSPGPSGANVLTF | TGTGCCAGCAGCCCAGGTCCGTCTGGGGCCAACGTCCTGACTTTC
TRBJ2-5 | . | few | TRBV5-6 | CASSLDEGRGETQYF | TGTGCCAGCAGCTTGGACGAAGGGAGGGGGGAGACCCAGTACTTC
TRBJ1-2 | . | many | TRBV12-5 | CASGLTRAYGYTF | TGTGCTAGTGGTTTGACACGTGCCTATGGCTACACCTTC
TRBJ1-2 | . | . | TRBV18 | CASSPSKDSSYGYTF | TGTGCCAGCTCACCATCAAAGGACAGTTCCTATGGCTACACCTTC
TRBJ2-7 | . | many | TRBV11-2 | CASSRTGDPGNEQYF | TGTGCCAGCAGCCGCACGGGGGACCCCGGCAACGAGCAGTACTTC
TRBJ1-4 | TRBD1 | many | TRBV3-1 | CASSPKVDRANEKLFF | TGTGCCAGCAGCCCAAAGGTCGACAGGGCTAATGAAAAACTGTTTTTT
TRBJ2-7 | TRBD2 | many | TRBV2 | CASTRPTSVGQYF | TGTGCCAGCACCCGACCGACTAGCGTGGGGCAGTACTTC
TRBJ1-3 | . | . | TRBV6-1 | CASSLDSLSGNTIYF | TGTGCCAGCAGCCTGGACAGCCTCTCTGGAAACACCATATATTTT
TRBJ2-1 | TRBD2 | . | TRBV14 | CASSQDYSGRYNEQFF | TGTGCCAGCAGCCAAGATTACAGCGGGAGGTACAATGAGCAGTTCTTC
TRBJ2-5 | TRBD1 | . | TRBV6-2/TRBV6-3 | CASMGDRVEETQYF | TGTGCCAGCATGGGGGACAGGGTTGAAGAGACCCAGTACTTC
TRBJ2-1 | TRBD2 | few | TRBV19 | CASSSRGGRQTYNEQFF | TGTGCCAGTAGCTCCCGGGGCGGGAGACAAACCTACAATGAGCAGTTCTTC
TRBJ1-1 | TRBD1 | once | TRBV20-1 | CSARDPWDREAFF | TGCAGTGCTAGAGATCCCTGGGACAGGGAAGCTTTCTTT
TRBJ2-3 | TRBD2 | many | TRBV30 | CAWGGLAGFTDTQYF | TGTGCCTGGGGTGGTCTAGCGGGGTTCACAGATACGCAGTATTTT
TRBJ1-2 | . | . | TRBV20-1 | CRAKDAGNGGYTF | TGCAGAGCAAAGGACGCTGGGAACGGAGGCTACACCTTC
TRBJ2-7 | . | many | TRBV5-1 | CASNPGARPAIYEQYF | TGCGCCAGCAACCCCGGGGCAAGGCCGGCTATCTACGAGCAGTACTTC
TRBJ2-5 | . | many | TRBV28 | CASSTTRVETQYF | TGTGCCAGCAGTACCACCAGGGTAGAGACCCAGTACTTC
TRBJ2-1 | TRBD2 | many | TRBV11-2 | CASSLVLAGVVEQFF | TGTGCCAGCAGCTTAGTCCTAGCGGGAGTGGTGGAGCAGTTCTTC
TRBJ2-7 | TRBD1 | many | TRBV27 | CASSPQTGEVEQYF | TGTGCCAGCAGTCCTCAGACAGGGGAGGTCGAGCAGTACTTC
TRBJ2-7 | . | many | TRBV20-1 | CSASLLTEQYF | TGCAGTGCTAGCCTCCTTACGGAGCAGTACTTC
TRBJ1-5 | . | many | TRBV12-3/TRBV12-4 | CASSSGLSNQPQHF | TGTGCCAGCAGTTCCGGGCTTAGCAATCAGCCCCAGCATTTT
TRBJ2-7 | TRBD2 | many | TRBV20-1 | CSGVPRASGSFVAEQYF | TGCAGTGGGGTTCCTAGAGCTAGCGGGAGTTTCGTGGCCGAGCAGTACTTC
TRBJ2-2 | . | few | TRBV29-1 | CSGRVGTGELFF | TGCAGCGGAAGGGTTGGAACCGGGGAGCTGTTTTTT
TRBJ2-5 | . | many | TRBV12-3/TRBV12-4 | CASSSGEETQYF | TGTGCCAGCAGTTCCGGGGAAGAGACCCAGTACTTC
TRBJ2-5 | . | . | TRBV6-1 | CASSNRITQETQYF | TGTGCCAGCAGTAACAGAATAACCCAAGAGACCCAGTACTTC
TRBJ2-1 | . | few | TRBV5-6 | CASSLVSRYNEQFF | TGTGCCAGCAGCTTGGTTTCCAGGTACAATGAGCAGTTCTTC
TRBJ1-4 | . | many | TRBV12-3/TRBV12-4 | CASSHTYNEKLFF | TGTGCCAGCAGCCACACATATAATGAAAAACTGTTTTTT
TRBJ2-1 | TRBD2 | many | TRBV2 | CASSVSGRAYNEQFF | TGTGCCAGCAGTGTTAGCGGGAGGGCCTACAATGAGCAGTTCTTC
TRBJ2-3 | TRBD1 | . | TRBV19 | CASSIDRGATGQGTDTQYF | TGTGCCAGTAGTATAGATCGGGGCGCAACGGGACAGGGCACAGATACGCAGTATTTT
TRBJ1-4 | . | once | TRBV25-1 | CASRPGRGNEKLFF | TGTGCCAGCAGGCCGGGACGGGGTAATGAAAAACTGTTTTTT
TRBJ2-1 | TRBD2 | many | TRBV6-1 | CASSNPGLADNEQFF | TGTGCCAGCAGCAATCCGGGACTAGCGGACAATGAGCAGTTCTTC
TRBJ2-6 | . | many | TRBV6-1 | CASRQGGGANVLTF | TGTGCCAGCCGCCAGGGAGGTGGGGCCAACGTCCTGACTTTC
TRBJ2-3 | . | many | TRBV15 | CATSTDLGDTQYF | TGTGCCACCAGCACGGACCTGGGCGATACGCAGTATTTT
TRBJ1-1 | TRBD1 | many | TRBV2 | CASGTGMNTEAFF | TGTGCCAGCGGGACAGGAATGAACACTGAAGCTTTCTTT
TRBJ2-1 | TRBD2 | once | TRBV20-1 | CSARVIGGLAGLGKETQFF | TGCAGTGCTAGAGTTATAGGGGGACTAGCGGGATTGGGGAAGGAGACCCAGTTCTTC
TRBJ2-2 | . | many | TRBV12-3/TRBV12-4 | CASSPGFTGELFF | TGTGCCAGCAGTCCGGGGTTCACCGGGGAGCTGTTTTTT